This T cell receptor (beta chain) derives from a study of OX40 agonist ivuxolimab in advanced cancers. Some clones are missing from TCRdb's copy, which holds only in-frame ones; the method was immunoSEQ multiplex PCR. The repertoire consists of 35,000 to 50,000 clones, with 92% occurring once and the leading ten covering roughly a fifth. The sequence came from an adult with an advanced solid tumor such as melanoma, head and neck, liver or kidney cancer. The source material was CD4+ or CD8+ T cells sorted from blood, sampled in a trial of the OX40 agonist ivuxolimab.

The CDR3 DNA follows: TGTGCCAGCAGTGAGTTAGCGGGAGGGCTGAATGAGCAGTTCTTC. This sequence encodes CASSELAGGLNEQFF. This chain joins TRBV6-4 and TRBJ2-1; 11 bases line up with TRBD2. The germline CDR1 and CDR2 sequences are MRHNA and SNTAGT. Germline trimming cut 3 bases from V and 7 bases from J; bases unmatched to any gene: 5. CDR3 length equals 15 residues.